This T cell receptor beta chain was sequenced during a study of blood T cells in healthy people across ages. A second PCR, run for 7 to 11 cycles, used a sample-barcoded 5' primer plus a J-beta primer mix. MiXCR, run by TCRdb on the 5' RACE reads, gives a single entry per CDR3 protein. The sample carries about 1.6 million distinct CDR3 sequences, roughly 32% recorded once. The CDR3 covers 14 residues. Trimming removed 3 bases from V and 8 bases from J, with 16 bases in between. The sequence came from a woman aged 25 to 39 in good health. Source material: blood. The V call is TRBV12-3 or TRBV12-4, the J call TRBJ1-2; D perhaps matches TRBD1 (6 bases). The CDR3 loop reads CASSLVQGGGGYTF. As DNA, the CDR3 is TGTGCCAGCAGTTTGGTACAGGGCGGCGGCGGCTACACCTTC.